Listed below are T cell receptor beta chains from one sample, sequenced in a study of blood T cell repertoires in COVID-19. Only in-frame clones appear in the TCRdb table, and some are missing; sequencing was by immunoSEQ multiplex PCR. This table holds about 230,000 clones, approximately 83% found once. The sequencing input was peripheral blood. Receptors originate from a woman under 40 with COVID-19, enrolled during active disease. CDR3s include the opening cysteine and the closing phenylalanine or tryptophan. The D gene is left open where the match is weak. Expanded clones get a size class; other rows say once, few or many, or leave the size out.

v_call: TRBV5-6
j_call: TRBJ2-1
clone_size: -
d_call: TRBD2
cdr3_aa: CASSRGLAGVNYNEQFF
cdr3_nt: TGTGCCAGCAGCCGGGGACTAGCGGGAGTGAACTACAATGAGCAGTTCTTC

v_call: TRBV5-1
j_call: TRBJ2-5
clone_size: -
d_call: -
cdr3_aa: CASSLRGPDWETQYF
cdr3_nt: TGCGCCAGCAGCTTGAGAGGGCCAGATTGGGAGACCCAGTACTTC

v_call: TRBV7-6
j_call: TRBJ1-3
clone_size: -
d_call: -
cdr3_aa: CASSLGAGPGNTIYF
cdr3_nt: TGTGCCAGCAGCTTAGGGGCAGGGCCTGGAAACACCATATATTTT

v_call: TRBV6-2/TRBV6-3
j_call: TRBJ1-2
clone_size: -
d_call: -
cdr3_aa: CASSLNRGYTF
cdr3_nt: TGTGCCAGCAGTTTAAACAGGGGCTACACCTTC

v_call: TRBV2
j_call: TRBJ1-1
clone_size: once
d_call: TRBD1
cdr3_aa: CASRGTGGNTEAFF
cdr3_nt: TGTGCCAGCAGGGGGACAGGGGGGAACACTGAAGCTTTCTTT

v_call: TRBV5-1
j_call: TRBJ2-3
clone_size: -
d_call: -
cdr3_aa: CASSPLTPLDTQYF
cdr3_nt: TGCGCCAGCAGCCCACTGACTCCTTTGGATACGCAGTATTTT

v_call: TRBV5-6
j_call: TRBJ2-2
clone_size: -
d_call: TRBD2
cdr3_aa: CASSPSGTSSWFTGELFF
cdr3_nt: TGTGCCAGCAGCCCCTCCGGGACTAGCTCATGGTTTACCGGGGAGCTGTTTTTT

v_call: TRBV29-1
j_call: TRBJ2-1
clone_size: -
d_call: TRBD2
cdr3_aa: CSVDISGRAGEQFF
cdr3_nt: TGCAGCGTCGATATTAGCGGGAGGGCCGGTGAGCAGTTCTTC

v_call: TRBV7-3
j_call: TRBJ2-3
clone_size: once
d_call: -
cdr3_aa: CASSLSFGDTQYF
cdr3_nt: TGTGCCAGCAGTTTGAGCTTTGGAGATACGCAGTATTTT

v_call: TRBV7-9
j_call: TRBJ2-7
clone_size: once
d_call: TRBD1
cdr3_aa: CASSSNRGPGYEQYF
cdr3_nt: TGTGCCAGCAGTTCTAACAGGGGGCCAGGCTACGAGCAGTACTTC

v_call: TRBV5-5
j_call: TRBJ1-5
clone_size: -
d_call: TRBD1
cdr3_aa: CASSWTGGAGNQPQHF
cdr3_nt: TGTGCCAGCAGCTGGACAGGGGGCGCAGGCAATCAGCCCCAGCATTTT

v_call: TRBV5-6
j_call: TRBJ1-1
clone_size: -
d_call: -
cdr3_aa: CASQTGATEAFF
cdr3_nt: TGTGCCAGCCAAACCGGAGCCACTGAAGCTTTCTTT

v_call: TRBV3-1/TRBV3-2
j_call: TRBJ1-1
clone_size: -
d_call: -
cdr3_aa: CASSRPGLQNTEAFF
cdr3_nt: TGTGCCAGCAGCCGCCCAGGACTGCAAAACACTGAAGCTTTCTTT

v_call: TRBV19
j_call: TRBJ2-2
clone_size: -
d_call: TRBD1
cdr3_aa: CASSNRGGTGELFF
cdr3_nt: TGTGCCAGTAGTAACAGGGGTGGAACCGGGGAGCTGTTTTTT

v_call: TRBV12-3/TRBV12-4
j_call: TRBJ1-1
clone_size: few
d_call: -
cdr3_aa: CASIRDLGTEAFF
cdr3_nt: TGTGCCAGCATCAGGGATCTAGGCACTGAAGCTTTCTTT

v_call: TRBV18
j_call: TRBJ1-3
clone_size: -
d_call: -
cdr3_aa: CASSQGPLSSGNTIYF
cdr3_nt: TGTGCCAGCTCCCAGGGCCCTCTTAGCTCTGGAAACACCATATATTTT

v_call: TRBV27
j_call: TRBJ2-3
clone_size: once
d_call: TRBD1
cdr3_aa: CASSVTAFPGTGGGTDTQYF
cdr3_nt: TGTGCCAGCAGTGTAACAGCCTTCCCCGGGACAGGGGGGGGGACAGATACGCAGTATTTT

v_call: TRBV19
j_call: TRBJ2-5
clone_size: -
d_call: TRBD1
cdr3_aa: CASSRGTADQETQYF
cdr3_nt: TGTGCCAGTAGTAGGGGGACAGCGGACCAAGAGACCCAGTACTTC

v_call: TRBV18
j_call: TRBJ1-1
clone_size: -
d_call: TRBD1
cdr3_aa: CASSPLDRVVTEAFF
cdr3_nt: TGTGCCAGCTCACCTCTCGACAGGGTGGTAACTGAAGCTTTCTTT

v_call: TRBV5-1
j_call: TRBJ2-7
clone_size: -
d_call: -
cdr3_aa: CASSVTPEEEQYF
cdr3_nt: TGCGCCAGCAGCGTGACACCCGAAGAGGAGCAGTACTTC

v_call: TRBV6-2/TRBV6-3
j_call: TRBJ2-3
clone_size: -
d_call: TRBD2
cdr3_aa: CASSYSGTSGGAFDTQYF
cdr3_nt: TGTGCCAGCAGTTACTCTGGGACTAGCGGGGGGGCCTTTGATACGCAGTATTTT

v_call: TRBV7-3
j_call: TRBJ1-1
clone_size: -
d_call: -
cdr3_aa: CASSLSGGVTEAFF
cdr3_nt: TGTGCCAGCAGCCTCTCGGGCGGGGTGACTGAAGCTTTCTTT

v_call: TRBV10-3
j_call: TRBJ1-1
clone_size: -
d_call: -
cdr3_aa: CAISEGRDIGAFF
cdr3_nt: TGTGCCATCAGTGAGGGCAGGGATATCGGAGCTTTCTTT

v_call: TRBV6-2/TRBV6-3
j_call: TRBJ1-2
clone_size: -
d_call: TRBD1
cdr3_aa: CASSPRTGPNTF
cdr3_nt: TGTGCCAGCAGCCCCCGGACAGGCCCCAACACCTTC

v_call: TRBV19
j_call: TRBJ2-3
clone_size: -
d_call: TRBD2
cdr3_aa: CASSIRGADTQYF
cdr3_nt: TGTGCCAGTAGTATTCGGGGGGCAGATACGCAGTATTTT

v_call: TRBV5-1
j_call: TRBJ2-3
clone_size: -
d_call: -
cdr3_aa: CASWNTGSDTQYF
cdr3_nt: TGCGCCAGCTGGAACACGGGGAGTGATACGCAGTATTTT

v_call: TRBV6-2/TRBV6-3
j_call: TRBJ1-1
clone_size: -
d_call: -
cdr3_aa: CASSYLQGRTEAFF
cdr3_nt: TGTGCCAGCAGTTACTTACAGGGCCGCACTGAAGCTTTCTTT

v_call: TRBV6-4
j_call: TRBJ2-2
clone_size: few
d_call: TRBD2
cdr3_aa: CASSEGGGTGELFF
cdr3_nt: TGTGCCAGCAGTGAAGGCGGGGGAACCGGGGAGCTGTTTTTT

v_call: TRBV11-2
j_call: TRBJ2-7
clone_size: -
d_call: TRBD1
cdr3_aa: CASSPVRRQGAYEQYF
cdr3_nt: TGTGCCAGCAGCCCCGTACGAAGACAGGGAGCCTACGAGCAGTACTTC

v_call: TRBV27
j_call: TRBJ2-6
clone_size: -
d_call: -
cdr3_aa: CASSLKFENPGANVLTF
cdr3_nt: TGTGCCAGCAGTTTAAAGTTCGAGAATCCCGGGGCCAACGTCCTGACTTTC

v_call: TRBV6-4
j_call: TRBJ1-2
clone_size: -
d_call: TRBD1
cdr3_aa: CASSDGQVLYPLGYGYTF
cdr3_nt: TGTGCCAGCAGTGACGGACAGGTCCTTTACCCACTAGGCTATGGCTACACCTTC

v_call: TRBV27
j_call: TRBJ2-5
clone_size: -
d_call: TRBD1
cdr3_aa: CASSLSPSTGGETQYF
cdr3_nt: TGTGCCAGCAGTTTATCCCCGTCGACAGGGGGGGAGACCCAGTACTTC

v_call: TRBV5-4
j_call: TRBJ2-3
clone_size: -
d_call: TRBD2
cdr3_aa: CASSQGLAFSTDTQYF
cdr3_nt: TGTGCCAGCAGTCAGGGACTAGCGTTTTCCACAGATACGCAGTATTTT

v_call: TRBV5-1
j_call: TRBJ1-1
clone_size: -
d_call: -
cdr3_aa: CASSLAQGGGPEAFF
cdr3_nt: TGCGCCAGCAGCTTGGCCCAGGGCGGGGGACCTGAAGCTTTCTTT

v_call: TRBV28
j_call: TRBJ1-6
clone_size: -
d_call: TRBD1
cdr3_aa: CASLSGQGDSPLHF
cdr3_nt: TGTGCCAGCCTTTCGGGACAGGGCGATTCACCCCTCCACTTT

v_call: TRBV7-8
j_call: TRBJ1-4
clone_size: -
d_call: -
cdr3_aa: CASAVGATNEKLFF
cdr3_nt: TGTGCCAGTGCAGTAGGAGCAACTAATGAAAAACTGTTTTTT

v_call: TRBV6-2/TRBV6-3
j_call: TRBJ2-7
clone_size: -
d_call: -
cdr3_aa: CASSYPYPYEQYF
cdr3_nt: TGTGCCAGCAGTTACCCCTACCCCTACGAGCAGTACTTC

v_call: TRBV2
j_call: TRBJ2-6
clone_size: -
d_call: -
cdr3_aa: CASSVQTSGANVLTF
cdr3_nt: TGTGCCAGCAGTGTACAGACCTCTGGGGCCAACGTCCTGACTTTC

v_call: TRBV7-6
j_call: TRBJ2-7
clone_size: -
d_call: -
cdr3_aa: CASSLPGDSSYEQYF
cdr3_nt: TGTGCCAGCAGCCTACCGGGGGACAGCTCCTACGAGCAGTACTTC

v_call: TRBV7-9
j_call: TRBJ2-5
clone_size: -
d_call: TRBD2
cdr3_aa: CASSLAAGGYQETQYF
cdr3_nt: TGTGCCAGCAGCTTAGCAGCGGGAGGGTACCAAGAGACCCAGTACTTC

v_call: TRBV10-3
j_call: TRBJ2-2
clone_size: -
d_call: TRBD2
cdr3_aa: CAAGLAANTGELFF
cdr3_nt: TGTGCCGCGGGCCTAGCGGCGAACACCGGGGAGCTGTTTTTT

v_call: TRBV29-1
j_call: TRBJ2-7
clone_size: -
d_call: -
cdr3_aa: CSVALDRSSYEQYF
cdr3_nt: TGCAGCGTTGCCCTCGACAGGAGCTCCTACGAGCAGTACTTC

v_call: TRBV27
j_call: TRBJ2-6
clone_size: -
d_call: TRBD1
cdr3_aa: CASSLGGQGKSGANVLTF
cdr3_nt: TGTGCCAGCAGTTTAGGGGGACAGGGAAAGTCTGGGGCCAACGTCCTGACTTTC

v_call: TRBV10-3
j_call: TRBJ1-2
clone_size: -
d_call: TRBD1
cdr3_aa: CAISVRTGGNYGYTF
cdr3_nt: TGTGCCATCAGTGTTCGGACAGGCGGAAACTATGGCTACACCTTC

v_call: TRBV7-9
j_call: TRBJ2-7
clone_size: -
d_call: -
cdr3_aa: CASSRFQGLGEQYF
cdr3_nt: TGTGCCAGCAGCCGTTTTCAGGGGCTCGGCGAGCAGTACTTC

v_call: TRBV18
j_call: TRBJ1-1
clone_size: -
d_call: TRBD1
cdr3_aa: CASPGQDEAFF
cdr3_nt: TGTGCCAGCCCCGGACAGGATGAAGCTTTCTTT

v_call: TRBV28
j_call: TRBJ1-5
clone_size: -
d_call: -
cdr3_aa: CASRGAELRSNQPQHF
cdr3_nt: TGTGCCAGCAGGGGGGCAGAACTACGGAGCAATCAGCCCCAGCATTTT

v_call: TRBV7-2
j_call: TRBJ2-3
clone_size: -
d_call: -
cdr3_aa: CASSSLGQGNTQYF
cdr3_nt: TGTGCCAGCAGCTCCTTAGGTCAGGGGAATACGCAGTATTTT

v_call: TRBV21-1
j_call: TRBJ1-5
clone_size: once
d_call: -
cdr3_aa: CASRWEAQPQHF
cdr3_nt: TGTGCCAGCAGGTGGGAGGCTCAGCCCCAGCATTTT

v_call: TRBV24-1
j_call: TRBJ1-5
clone_size: -
d_call: TRBD1
cdr3_aa: CATSEWTGYIANQPQHF
cdr3_nt: TGTGCCACCAGTGAGTGGACAGGGTATATAGCAAATCAGCCCCAGCATTTT

v_call: TRBV5-4
j_call: TRBJ1-6
clone_size: -
d_call: -
cdr3_aa: CASSLRQGDSPLHF
cdr3_nt: TGTGCCAGCAGCTTGAGGCAGGGTGATTCACCCCTCCACTTT

v_call: TRBV19
j_call: TRBJ2-4
clone_size: -
d_call: TRBD2
cdr3_aa: CASSILGGVGPQRIQYF
cdr3_nt: TGTGCCAGTAGTATATTGGGGGGGGTCGGCCCTCAGCGAATTCAGTACTTC

v_call: TRBV5-4
j_call: TRBJ2-5
clone_size: once
d_call: TRBD1
cdr3_aa: CASSRDRAETQYF
cdr3_nt: TGTGCCAGCAGCCGCGACAGGGCAGAGACCCAGTACTTC

v_call: TRBV9
j_call: TRBJ1-6
clone_size: -
d_call: -
cdr3_aa: CASSVQGYNSPLHF
cdr3_nt: TGTGCCAGCAGCGTACAGGGTTACAATTCACCCCTCCACTTT

v_call: TRBV6-2/TRBV6-3
j_call: TRBJ2-7
clone_size: -
d_call: TRBD1
cdr3_aa: CASSLGQAKYEQYF
cdr3_nt: TGTGCCAGCAGCCTTGGACAGGCCAAATACGAGCAGTACTTC

v_call: TRBV28
j_call: TRBJ2-5
clone_size: -
d_call: -
cdr3_aa: CASSLTPGQETQYF
cdr3_nt: TGTGCCAGCAGTTTAACCCCGGGCCAAGAGACCCAGTACTTC

v_call: TRBV6-6
j_call: TRBJ2-2
clone_size: -
d_call: -
cdr3_aa: CASSLSWGRTGELFF
cdr3_nt: TGTGCCAGCAGCCTTAGTTGGGGGCGCACCGGGGAGCTGTTTTTT